This T cell receptor beta chain emerged from a study of cytomegalovirus exposure and HLA in healthy donors. About the study: There were some 400 genotyped donors. Of these, 81% fell in the genetic ancestry cluster associated with self-reported Caucasian donors.

Not recorded for this donor was the CMV serostatus. General study points: Sequencing artifact likely explains a cluster of highly shared sequence variants. It emerged from a later analysis that several of the most significant clusters appeared to be linked to common viral pathogens.

PCR was performed using 60 Vbeta and 13 Jbeta primers. Sequencing was performed with immunoSEQ multiplex PCR; in TCRdb, only in-frame clones are kept and a portion is missing. This repertoire shows 150,000 to 200,000 clones, 65% to 90% found once; its top ten account for 1.9%. Trimming left V 0 bases short and J 5 bases short, with 13 bases between. This CDR3 contains 15 residues. Germline loops: CDR1 MNHNS, CDR2 SASEGT. Regarding this clone: Its antigen is undetermined.

This chain links TRBV6-1 with TRBJ2-5; D perhaps matches TRBD1 (6 bases). Sequencing was performed on PBMCs. The TCR comes from a human donor in good health. CDR3 residues: CASSEARTEWETQYF. CDR3 DNA: TGTGCCAGCAGTGAAGCCCGGACAGAATGGGAGACCCAGTACTTC.